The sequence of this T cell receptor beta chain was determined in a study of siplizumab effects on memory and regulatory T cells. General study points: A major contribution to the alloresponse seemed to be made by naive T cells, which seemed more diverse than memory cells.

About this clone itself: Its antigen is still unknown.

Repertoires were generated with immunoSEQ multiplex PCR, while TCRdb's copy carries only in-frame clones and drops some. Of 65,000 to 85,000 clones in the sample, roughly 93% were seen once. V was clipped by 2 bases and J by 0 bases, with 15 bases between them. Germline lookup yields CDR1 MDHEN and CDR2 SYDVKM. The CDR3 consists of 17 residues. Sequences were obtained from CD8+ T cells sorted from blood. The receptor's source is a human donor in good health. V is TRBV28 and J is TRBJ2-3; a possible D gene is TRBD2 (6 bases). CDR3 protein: CASSLLGTFPSTDTQYF. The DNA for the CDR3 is TGTGCCAGCAGTTTACTGGGGACTTTTCCTAGCACAGATACGCAGTATTTT.